A single sample is the source of the 22 T cell receptor beta chains below, sequenced in a study of T cell responses to AZD1222 COVID-19 vaccine. Using immunoSEQ multiplex PCR, the repertoire was profiled, and TCRdb retains in-frame clones only, with some absent. Of more than 80,000 clones listed, around 90% were seen once; the top ten hold less than 35%. The sample in question was peripheral blood, obtained 28 days after the second AZD1222 dose. All receptors come from an adult who received the AZD1222 COVID-19 vaccine.

The DNA for the CDR3 is TGTGCCACCAGTGATTGGACTAGCGGGAAGTACGAGCAGTACTTC. Its translation: CATSDWTSGKYEQYF. This chain uses TRBV24-1 with TRBJ2-7; 12 nucleotides match TRBD2. Germline CDR1 KGHDR, CDR2 SFDVKD. V lost 2 bases, J lost 4 bases, and 2 bases stayed unmatched. This CDR3 has 15 amino acids.

The CDR3 protein is CASSLYTDTQYF. The CDR3 nucleotides read TGTGCCAGCAGCTTATACACAGATACGCAGTATTTT. This chain links TRBV7-2 with TRBJ2-3; D is unresolved. The CDR3 consists of 12 residues. Trimming shortened V by 2 bases and J by 2 bases, and 2 bases separated the two germline ends. CDR1 is SGHTA, CDR2 FQGNSA, per germline.

The J gene is TRBJ1-5, the V gene TRBV28; the match to TRBD1 covers 7 bases. This CDR3 contains 14 residues. Germline CDR1 and CDR2: MDHEN and SYDVKM. The trim removed 2 bases at V and 7 bases at J, leaving 5 bases unmatched. This CDR3 reads CASSLPTGAQPQHF. The DNA of the CDR3 is TGTGCCAGCAGTTTACCAACAGGGGCGCAGCCCCAGCATTTT.

The rearrangement links TRBV27 to TRBJ1-1; 7 bases agree with TRBD1. CDR1 and CDR2 (germline): MNHEY, SMNVEV (reference sequence). The CDR3 is 16 residues long. After removal of 6 bases from V and 4 bases from J, the junction contained 14 bases not matched to a gene. The CDR3 here is CASREPTGRGSTEAFF. In DNA form, the CDR3 reads TGTGCCAGCAGAGAACCGACAGGGAGGGGATCCACTGAAGCTTTCTTT.

This chain joins TRBV12-2 and TRBJ2-7. TRBV12-2 is a pseudogene segment. This CDR3 is 15 amino acids long. For the CDR3, the DNA is TGTGCAAGTCGCTTAGCGCAAGGCACCTCCTACGAGCAGTACTTC. Translation gives CASRLAQGTSYEQYF.

The chain combines TRBV4-1 with TRBJ2-5; D is possibly TRBD2 (6 bases). Trimming took off 1 base at V and 5 bases at J, with 14 bases between the two ends. Germline CDR1 MGHRA, CDR2 YSYEKL. The CDR3 spans 15 residues. As DNA, the CDR3 is TGCGCCAGCAGCCAAGGGATGGCGGGGCGGGAGACCCAGTACTTC. Translated, it gives CASSQGMAGRETQYF.

The V call is TRBV19, the J call TRBJ2-4; D is possibly TRBD1 (5 bases). The CDR3 has 18 amino acids. With 3 bases removed from V and 2 bases from J, the gap between germline ends came to 20 bases. Germline CDR1 LNHDA, CDR2 SQIVND (reference sequence). The CDR3 nucleotides read TGTGCCAGTAGTATTTCTGGGGCAGGGTGGGAACCCAAAAACATTCAGTACTTC. This encodes CASSISGAGWEPKNIQYF.

The chain combines TRBV19 with TRBJ1-5, with D unclear. The V gene lost 3 bases and the J gene lost 7 bases, with 13 bases spanning the gap. The CDR3 consists of 14 residues. Germline assignment: CDR1 LNHDA and CDR2 SQIVND (reference sequence). CDR3 nucleotide sequence: TGTGCCAGTAGTATCGGGCAGCCGGAGCAGCCCCAGCATTTT. This codes for CASSIGQPEQPQHF. The variable domain in full, completed from reference TRBV19 and TRBJ1-5, reads DGGITQSPKYLFRKEGQNVTLSCEQNLNHDAMYWYRQDPGQGLRLIYYSQIVNDFQKGDIAEGYSVSREKKESFPLTVTSAQKNPTAFYLCASSIGQPEQPQHFGDGTRLSIL.

The V gene is TRBV7-2, the J gene TRBJ2-7; 11 bases are shared with TRBD2. The CDR3 loop spans 15 amino acids. Per the germline V gene, CDR1 is SGHTA and CDR2 is FQGNSA. Trimming removed 5 bases from V and 2 bases from J; junction bases left unmatched: 5. DNA of the CDR3: TGTGCCAGCAGCCAGGGACTAGCGGTGACCTACGAGCAGTACTTC. It is translated as CASSQGLAVTYEQYF.

In this sample, this clone turned up a few times. The chain joins TRBV29-1 to TRBJ2-1; D is perhaps TRBD1 (5 bases). This CDR3 is 13 amino acids long. Trimming cost V 0 bases and J 5 bases, with 8 bases left between them. Germline CDR1 and CDR2: SQVTM and ANQGSEA. The CDR3 spells CSVEDRANNEQFF. As DNA, the CDR3 is TGCAGCGTTGAAGACAGGGCCAACAATGAGCAGTTCTTC.

The chain carries TRBV13 and TRBJ2-1; D not resolved. The CDR3 extends over 13 amino acids. Germline V lookup: CDR1 PRHDT, CDR2 FYEKMQ (reference sequence). Between the trimmed V and J ends, which lost 4 bases and 5 bases, there was a span of 9 bases. Here the CDR3 reads CASSSDWDNEQFF. CDR3 DNA: TGTGCCAGCAGCTCTGACTGGGACAATGAGCAGTTCTTC. Drawing the rest from reference TRBV13 and TRBJ2-1, the complete variable domain is AAGVIQSPRHLIKEKRETATLKCYPIPRHDTVYWYQQGPGQDPQFLISFYEKMQSDKGSIPDRFSAQQFSDYHSELNMSSLELGDSALYFCASSSDWDNEQFFGPGTRLTVL.

This clone appeared a single time. V gene TRBV2 combines with J gene TRBJ2-5, with 7 nucleotides matching TRBD2. CDR1 is SNHLY and CDR2 is FYNNEI in the germline V gene. The CDR3 sequence is 14 residues long. Germline trimming cut 7 bases from V and 2 bases from J; bases unmatched to any gene: 7. The CDR3 nucleotides are TGTGCCAGCATTTTGCGGGAGTCACAAGAGACCCAGTACTTC. Its protein product is CASILRESQETQYF.

The chain has TRBV19 and TRBJ2-7; D not certain. V was cut by 0 bases and J by 2 bases, with 11 bases left in between. This CDR3 comprises 15 residues. Germline V CDR1 and CDR2: LNHDA, SQIVND (reference sequence). CDR3 sequence (DNA): TGTGCCAGTAGTATAGAGCTTGGCACAGCCTACGAGCAGTACTTC. Its protein is CASSIELGTAYEQYF.

This rearrangement joins TRBV18 to TRBJ2-7; TRBD1 aligns across 8 bases. The CDR3 is 14 amino acids. V trimming: 6 bases; J trimming: 7 bases; junction bases outside the gene matches: 11. Germline V gene sequence: CDR1 KGHSH, CDR2 LQKENI. This CDR3 is CASSREGQGREQYF. Here the CDR3 DNA reads TGTGCCAGCTCCAGAGAAGGACAGGGTCGTGAGCAGTACTTC.

The V gene is TRBV2, the J gene TRBJ2-7, with D hard to call. This CDR3 spans 13 amino acids. Germline CDR1 SNHLY, CDR2 FYNNEI. The V gene lost 4 bases and the J gene lost 0 bases, with 7 bases spanning the gap. In DNA, the CDR3 is TGTGCCAGCAGTGGGGCGTACTCCTACGAGCAGTACTTC. Encoded protein: CASSGAYSYEQYF. The entire variable domain, with the rest obtained from reference TRBV2 and TRBJ2-7, is as follows: EPEVTQTPSHQVTQMGQEVILRCVPISNHLYFYWYRQILGQKVEFLVSFYNNEISEKSEIFDDQFSVERPDGSNFTLKIRSTKLEDSAMYFCASSGAYSYEQYFGPGTRLTVT.

The rearrangement links TRBV7-9 to TRBJ1-1; no reliable D call. Trimming cost V 6 bases and J 4 bases, with 9 bases left between them. The CDR3 is made up of 12 amino acids. The germline V gene has CDR1 SEHNR and CDR2 FQNEAQ (reference sequence). The CDR3 region has the DNA TGTGCCAGCAGTTCCAAGTCCACTGAAGCTTTCTTT. This encodes CASSSKSTEAFF.

The chain recombines TRBV7-8 with TRBJ1-3; D unclear. This CDR3 contains 13 residues. Germline V gives CDR1 SGHVS, CDR2 FQNEAQ. The V and J ends lost 4 bases and 3 bases respectively, with 7 bases between them. The DNA of the CDR3 is TGTGCCAGCAGCTACCGAGATGGAAACACCATATATTTT. Translated: CASSYRDGNTIYF.

DNA for the CDR3: TGTGCCCTGGGGACAGGGGTCAATCAGCCCCAGCATTTT. It translates to CALGTGVNQPQHF. This sequence joins TRBV28 and TRBJ1-5, with 10 bases lining up with TRBD1. Germline V gene lookup returns CDR1 MDHEN and CDR2 SYDVKM. CDR3 length equals 13 residues. Trimming removed 11 bases from V and 3 bases from J; junction bases left unmatched: 4.

The chain employs TRBV27 and TRBJ1-5, with a possible D match to TRBD1 (5 bases). The germline gives CDR1 MNHEY, CDR2 SMNVEV (reference sequence). The CDR3 covers 14 residues. Trimming shortened V by 2 bases and J by 3 bases, and 8 bases separated the two germline ends. In DNA form, the CDR3 reads TGTGCCAGCAGTTTAAGACAGAACAATCAGCCCCAGCATTTT. This sequence encodes CASSLRQNNQPQHF.

This clone was counted a few times. The V gene is TRBV3-1 (or the pseudogene TRBV3-2), the J gene TRBJ2-4; D remains unclear. Trimming pared 1 base from V and 0 bases from J, leaving 19 bases between. Germline V lookup: CDR1 LGHDT, CDR2 YNNKEL (reference sequence). CDR3 length equals 19 residues. The CDR3 DNA reads TGTGCCAGCAGCCAAGGGGTAGGTGCCTCCCCGACAGCCAAAAACATTCAGTACTTC. Its protein product is CASSQGVGASPTAKNIQYF.

The CDR3 region has the DNA TGCAGTGCTCCACAGGGTAATGGCTACACCTTC. Residues: CSAPQGNGYTF. This chain uses TRBV20-1 with TRBJ1-2; perhaps TRBD1 as D (6 bases). This CDR3 is 11 amino acids long. Deletions cut 5 bases from V and 6 bases from J, with 10 bases between. Germline V gene data show CDR1 as DFQATT and CDR2 as SNEGSKA (reference sequence).

The chain joins TRBV28 to TRBJ2-7; 7 positions agree with TRBD1. CDR1 is MDHEN, CDR2 SYDVKM, per germline. V shed 5 bases and J 4 bases; nucleotides not matched to a gene: 2. The CDR3 loop spans 12 amino acids. This chain's CDR3 is CASSRQGYEQYF. CDR3 in DNA: TGTGCCAGCAGTCGACAGGGTTACGAGCAGTACTTC.